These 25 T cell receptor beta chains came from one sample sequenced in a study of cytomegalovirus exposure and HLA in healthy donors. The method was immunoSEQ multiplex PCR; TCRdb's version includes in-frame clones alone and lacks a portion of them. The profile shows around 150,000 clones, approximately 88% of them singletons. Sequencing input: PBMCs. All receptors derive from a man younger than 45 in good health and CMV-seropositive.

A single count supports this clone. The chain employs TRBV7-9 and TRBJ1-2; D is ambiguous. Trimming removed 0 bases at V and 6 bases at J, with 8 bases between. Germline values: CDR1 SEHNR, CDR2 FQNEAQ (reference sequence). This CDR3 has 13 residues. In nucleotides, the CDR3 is TGTGCCAGCAGCTTAGCAGTACTGAATGGCTACACCTTC. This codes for CASSLAVLNGYTF.

CDR3 sequence (DNA): TGCGCCCCCATCGACAGGTCCTCCTACGAGCAGTACTTC. Its translation: CAPIDRSSYEQYF. The chain carries TRBV4-1 and TRBJ2-7; tentative D call: TRBD1 (6 bases). The CDR3 spans 13 residues. Trimming removed 11 bases from V and 0 bases from J, with 14 bases in between. Germline CDR1 is MGHRA and CDR2 is YSYEKL.

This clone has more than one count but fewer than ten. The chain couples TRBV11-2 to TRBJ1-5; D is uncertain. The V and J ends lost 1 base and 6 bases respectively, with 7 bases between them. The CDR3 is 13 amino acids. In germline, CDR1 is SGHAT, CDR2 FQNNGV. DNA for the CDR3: TGTGCCAGCAGCTTAGTTCCCGGTCAGCCCCAGCATTTT. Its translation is CASSLVPGQPQHF. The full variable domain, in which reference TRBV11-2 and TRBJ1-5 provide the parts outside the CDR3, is EAGVAQSPRYKIIEKRQSVAFWCNPISGHATLYWYQQILGQGPKLLIQFQNNGVVDDSQLPKDRFSAERLKGVDSTLKIQPAKLEDSAVYLCASSLVPGQPQHFGDGTRLSIL.

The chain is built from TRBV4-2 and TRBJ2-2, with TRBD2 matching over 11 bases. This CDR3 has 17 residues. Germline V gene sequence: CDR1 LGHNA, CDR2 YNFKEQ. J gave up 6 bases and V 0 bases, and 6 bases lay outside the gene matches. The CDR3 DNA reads TGTGCCAGCAGCCAAGATCCGCTAGCGGGAGGACCCGGGGAGCTGTTTTTT. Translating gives CASSQDPLAGGPGELFF.

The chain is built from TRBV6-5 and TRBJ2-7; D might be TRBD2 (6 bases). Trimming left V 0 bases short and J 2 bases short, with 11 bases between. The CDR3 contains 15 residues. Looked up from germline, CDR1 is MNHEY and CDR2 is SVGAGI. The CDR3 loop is CASSYSTGGTYEQYF. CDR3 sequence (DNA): TGTGCCAGCAGTTACTCTACAGGAGGGACCTACGAGCAGTACTTC.

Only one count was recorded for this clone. Written as DNA, the CDR3 is TGTGCCAGTAGTATAGATCGAGTCAGAAGGGAGACTAGCGGCTACAATGAGCAGTTCTTC. Encoded protein: CASSIDRVRRETSGYNEQFF. The gene calls are TRBV19 and TRBJ2-1; 9 bases match TRBD2. CDR3 size: 20 residues. Germline V gene sequence: CDR1 LNHDA, CDR2 SQIVND (reference sequence). V lost 0 bases and J lost 3; bases outside the gene matches: 15.

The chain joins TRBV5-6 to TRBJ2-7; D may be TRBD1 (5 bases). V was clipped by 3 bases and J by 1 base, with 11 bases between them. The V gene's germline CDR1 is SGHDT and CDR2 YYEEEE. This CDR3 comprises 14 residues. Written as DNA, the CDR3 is TGTGCCAGCAGCTGGGGCATATCGTCCTACGAGCAGTACTTC. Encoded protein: CASSWGISSYEQYF.

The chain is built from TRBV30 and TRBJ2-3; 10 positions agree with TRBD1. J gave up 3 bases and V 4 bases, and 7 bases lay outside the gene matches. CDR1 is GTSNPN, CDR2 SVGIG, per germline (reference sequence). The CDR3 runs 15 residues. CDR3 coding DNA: TGTGCCTGGAACCAAGGGACAGGGGCAACAGATACGCAGTATTTT. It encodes CAWNQGTGATDTQYF.

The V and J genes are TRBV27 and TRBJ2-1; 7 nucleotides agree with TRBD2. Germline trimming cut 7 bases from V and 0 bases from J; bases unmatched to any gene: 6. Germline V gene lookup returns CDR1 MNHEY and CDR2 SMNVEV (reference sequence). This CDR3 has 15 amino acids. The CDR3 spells CASTIAGSSYNEQFF. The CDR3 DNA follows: TGTGCCAGCACCATAGCGGGTAGCTCCTACAATGAGCAGTTCTTC.

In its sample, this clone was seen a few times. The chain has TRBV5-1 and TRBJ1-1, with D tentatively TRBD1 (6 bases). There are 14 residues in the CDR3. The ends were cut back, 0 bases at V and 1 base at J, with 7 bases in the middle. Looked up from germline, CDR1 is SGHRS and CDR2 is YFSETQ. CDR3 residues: CASSLGGPNTEAFF. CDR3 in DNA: TGCGCCAGCAGCTTGGGGGGGCCGAACACTGAAGCTTTCTTT.

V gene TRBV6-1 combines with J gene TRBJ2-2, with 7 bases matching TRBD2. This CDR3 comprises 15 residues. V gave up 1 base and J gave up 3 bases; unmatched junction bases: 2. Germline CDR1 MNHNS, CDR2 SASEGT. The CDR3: CASSEGTRDTGELFF. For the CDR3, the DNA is TGTGCCAGCAGTGAAGGGACTAGAGACACCGGGGAGCTGTTTTTT.

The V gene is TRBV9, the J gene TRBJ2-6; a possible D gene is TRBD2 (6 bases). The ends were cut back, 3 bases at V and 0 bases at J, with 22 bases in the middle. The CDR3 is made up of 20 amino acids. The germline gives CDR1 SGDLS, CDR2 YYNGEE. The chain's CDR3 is CASSAQFRDFLNSGANVLTF. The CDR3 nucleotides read TGTGCCAGCAGCGCGCAGTTCCGGGACTTCTTGAACTCTGGGGCCAACGTCCTGACTTTC.

The CDR3 loop reads CASSLEQGDSNQPQHF. In DNA form, the CDR3 reads TGTGCCAGCAGCTTAGAACAGGGGGATAGCAATCAGCCCCAGCATTTT. The J gene is TRBJ1-5, the V gene TRBV7-6; 8 nucleotides line up with TRBD1. The germline CDR1 and CDR2 sequences are SGHVS and FNYEAQ. This CDR3 region has 16 residues. The J segment lost 0 bases and the V segment lost 1 base, leaving 2 bases of the junction unmatched. The variable domain in full, completed from reference TRBV7-6 and TRBJ1-5, reads GAGVSQSPRYKVTKRGQDVALRCDPISGHVSLYWYRQALGQGPEFLTYFNYEAQQDKSGLPNDRFSAERPEGSISTLTIQRTEQRDSAMYRCASSLEQGDSNQPQHFGDGTRLSIL.

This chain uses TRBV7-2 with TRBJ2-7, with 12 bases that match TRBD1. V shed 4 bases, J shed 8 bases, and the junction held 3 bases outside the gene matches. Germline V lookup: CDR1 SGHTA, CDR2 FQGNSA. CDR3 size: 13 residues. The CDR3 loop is CASSWGTGGKQYF. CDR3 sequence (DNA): TGTGCCAGCAGCTGGGGGACAGGGGGCAAGCAGTACTTC.

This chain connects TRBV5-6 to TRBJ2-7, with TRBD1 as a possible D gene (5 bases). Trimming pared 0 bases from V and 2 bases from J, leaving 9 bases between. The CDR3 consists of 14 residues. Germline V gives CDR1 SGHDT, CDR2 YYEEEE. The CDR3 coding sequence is TGTGCCAGCAGCTTGGGACAGTCACCCTACGAGCAGTACTTC. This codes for CASSLGQSPYEQYF.

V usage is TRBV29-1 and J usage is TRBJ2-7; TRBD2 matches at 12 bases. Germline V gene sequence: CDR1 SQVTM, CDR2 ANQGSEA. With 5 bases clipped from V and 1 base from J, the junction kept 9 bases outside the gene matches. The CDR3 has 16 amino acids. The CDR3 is CSVTPTGTSGSYEQYF. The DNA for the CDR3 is TGCAGCGTTACACCTACCGGGACTAGCGGGTCCTACGAGCAGTACTTC.

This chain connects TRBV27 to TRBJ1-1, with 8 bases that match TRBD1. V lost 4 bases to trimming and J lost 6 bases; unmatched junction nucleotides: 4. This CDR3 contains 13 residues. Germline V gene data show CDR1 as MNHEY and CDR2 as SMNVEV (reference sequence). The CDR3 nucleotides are TGTGCCAGCAGTTCAGGGGGCGGTTCTGAAGCTTTCTTT. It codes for CASSSGGGSEAFF.

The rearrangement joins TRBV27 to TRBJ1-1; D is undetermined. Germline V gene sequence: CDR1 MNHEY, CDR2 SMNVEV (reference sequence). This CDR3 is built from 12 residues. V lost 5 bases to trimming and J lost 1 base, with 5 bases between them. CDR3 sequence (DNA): TGTGCCAGCAGTCAGGCGAACACTGAAGCTTTCTTT. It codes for CASSQANTEAFF.

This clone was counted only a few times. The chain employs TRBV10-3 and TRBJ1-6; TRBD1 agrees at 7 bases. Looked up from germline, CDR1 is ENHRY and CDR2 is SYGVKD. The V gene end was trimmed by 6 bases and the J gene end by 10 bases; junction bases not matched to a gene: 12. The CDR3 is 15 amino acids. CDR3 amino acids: CAIREEAGGRSPLHF. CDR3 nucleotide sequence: TGTGCCATCAGGGAAGAGGCAGGGGGGCGATCACCCCTCCACTTT.

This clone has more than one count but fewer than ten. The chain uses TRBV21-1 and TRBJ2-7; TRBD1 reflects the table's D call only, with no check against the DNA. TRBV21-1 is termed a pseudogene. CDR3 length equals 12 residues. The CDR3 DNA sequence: TGTGCCAGCAGCACGGACAGGGGCATGCGGTACTTC. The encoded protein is CASSTDRGMRYF.

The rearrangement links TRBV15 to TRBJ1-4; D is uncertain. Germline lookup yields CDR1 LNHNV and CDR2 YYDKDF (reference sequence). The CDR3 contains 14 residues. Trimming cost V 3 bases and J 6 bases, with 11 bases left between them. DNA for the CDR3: TGTGCCACCAGCAGCTACTCAACCCATGAAAAACTGTTTTTT. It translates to CATSSYSTHEKLFF.

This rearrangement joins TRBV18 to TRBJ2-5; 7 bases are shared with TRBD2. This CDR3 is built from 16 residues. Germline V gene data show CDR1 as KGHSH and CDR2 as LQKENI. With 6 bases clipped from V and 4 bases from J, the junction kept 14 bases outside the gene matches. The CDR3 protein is CASSPRGGSYGETQYF. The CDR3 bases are TGTGCCAGCTCGCCCCGAGGCGGGAGTTACGGAGAGACCCAGTACTTC.

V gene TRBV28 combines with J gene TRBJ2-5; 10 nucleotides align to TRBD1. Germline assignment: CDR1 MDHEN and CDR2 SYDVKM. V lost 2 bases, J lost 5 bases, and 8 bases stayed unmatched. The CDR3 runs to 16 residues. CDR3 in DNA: TGTGCCAGCAGTTTAGGGGGACAGGGGTTTCGGGAGACCCAGTACTTC. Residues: CASSLGGQGFRETQYF.

For the CDR3, the DNA is TGTGCCAGCAGTGAAACGGGACTAGCGGGGGGGCCTAGCCGACTAGATACGCAGTATTTT. It is translated as CASSETGLAGGPSRLDTQYF. This chain connects TRBV2 to TRBJ2-3; 16 nucleotides align to TRBD2. Germline loops: CDR1 SNHLY, CDR2 FYNNEI. This CDR3 is 20 amino acids long. V lost 2 bases and J lost 5; bases outside the gene matches: 13.

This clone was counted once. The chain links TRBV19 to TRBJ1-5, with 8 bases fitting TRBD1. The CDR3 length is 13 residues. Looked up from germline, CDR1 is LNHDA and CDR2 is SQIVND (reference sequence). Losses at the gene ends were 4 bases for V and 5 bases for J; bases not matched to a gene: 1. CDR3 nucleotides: TGTGCCAGTAGTAAACAGGGGGATCAGCCCCAGCATTTT. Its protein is CASSKQGDQPQHF.